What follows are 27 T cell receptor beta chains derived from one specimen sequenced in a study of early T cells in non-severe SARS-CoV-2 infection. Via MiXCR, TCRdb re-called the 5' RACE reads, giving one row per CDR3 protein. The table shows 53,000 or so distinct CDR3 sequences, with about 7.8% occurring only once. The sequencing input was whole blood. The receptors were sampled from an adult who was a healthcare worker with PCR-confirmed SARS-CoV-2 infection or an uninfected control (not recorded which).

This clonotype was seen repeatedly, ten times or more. DNA of the CDR3: TGTGCCAGCAGTTTAGCGCAACATCAGCCCCAGCATTTT. Translating gives CASSLAQHQPQHF. V is TRBV12-3 or TRBV12-4 and J is TRBJ1-5, with no clear D. This CDR3 has 13 amino acids. Between the trimmed V and J ends, which lost 0 bases and 5 bases, there was a span of 5 bases.

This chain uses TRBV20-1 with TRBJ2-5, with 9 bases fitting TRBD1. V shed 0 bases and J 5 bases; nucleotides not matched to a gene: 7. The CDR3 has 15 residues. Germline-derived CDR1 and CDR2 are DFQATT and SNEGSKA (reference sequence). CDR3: CSARDGGQGRETQYF. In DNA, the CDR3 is TGCAGTGCTAGAGATGGGGGACAGGGACGGGAGACCCAGTACTTC.

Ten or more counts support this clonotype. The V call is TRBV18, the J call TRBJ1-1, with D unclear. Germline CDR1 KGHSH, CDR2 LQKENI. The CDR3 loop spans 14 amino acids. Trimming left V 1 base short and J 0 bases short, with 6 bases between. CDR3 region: CASSPLAVNTEAFF. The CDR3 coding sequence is TGTGCCAGCTCACCACTGGCGGTGAACACTGAAGCTTTCTTT.

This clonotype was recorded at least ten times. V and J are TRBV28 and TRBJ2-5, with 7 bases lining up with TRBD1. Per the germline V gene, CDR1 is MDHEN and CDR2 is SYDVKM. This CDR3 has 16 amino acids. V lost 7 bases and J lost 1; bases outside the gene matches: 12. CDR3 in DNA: TGTGCCAGCACCATGATGACAGGGCCCATCCAAGAGACCCAGTACTTC. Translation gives CASTMMTGPIQETQYF.

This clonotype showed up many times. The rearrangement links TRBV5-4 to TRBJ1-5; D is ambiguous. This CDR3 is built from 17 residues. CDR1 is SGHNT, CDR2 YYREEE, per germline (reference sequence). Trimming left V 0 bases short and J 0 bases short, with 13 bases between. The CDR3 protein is CASSLGRARNSNQPQHF. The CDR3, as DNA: TGTGCCAGCAGCTTGGGGAGGGCGAGGAATAGCAATCAGCCCCAGCATTTT.

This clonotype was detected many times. The CDR3 DNA reads as TGCGCCAGCAGTGTTGGCAGTTCCTACGAGCAGTACTTC. It translates to CASSVGSSYEQYF. The chain couples TRBV10-2 to TRBJ2-7; D is undetermined. In germline, CDR1 is WSHSY, CDR2 SAAADI. V dropped 4 bases and J dropped 1 base, with 8 bases sitting between them. The CDR3 length is 13 residues.

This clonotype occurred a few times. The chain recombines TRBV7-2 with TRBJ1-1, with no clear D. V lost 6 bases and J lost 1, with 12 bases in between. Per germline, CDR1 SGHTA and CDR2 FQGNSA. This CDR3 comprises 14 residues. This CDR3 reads CASSPPAANTEAFF. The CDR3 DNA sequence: TGTGCCAGCAGTCCCCCGGCTGCGAACACTGAAGCTTTCTTT.

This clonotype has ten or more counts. DNA for the CDR3: TGCAGTGCCAAAGGCCCAGGGATGGTAGTCGTGGCTTTCTTT. As protein: CSAKGPGMVVVAFF. The V gene is TRBV20-1, the J gene TRBJ1-1; D is possibly TRBD1 (5 bases). The CDR3 has 14 amino acids. Trimming took 6 bases from V and 11 from J, leaving 25 bases between them. Per germline, CDR1 DFQATT and CDR2 SNEGSKA (reference sequence).

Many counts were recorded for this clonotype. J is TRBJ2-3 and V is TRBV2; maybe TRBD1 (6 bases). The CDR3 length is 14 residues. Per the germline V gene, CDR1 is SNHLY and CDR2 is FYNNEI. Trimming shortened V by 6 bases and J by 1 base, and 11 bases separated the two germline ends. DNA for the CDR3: TGTGCCAGCAGATTACAGGGACGCACAGATACGCAGTATTTT. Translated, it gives CASRLQGRTDTQYF.

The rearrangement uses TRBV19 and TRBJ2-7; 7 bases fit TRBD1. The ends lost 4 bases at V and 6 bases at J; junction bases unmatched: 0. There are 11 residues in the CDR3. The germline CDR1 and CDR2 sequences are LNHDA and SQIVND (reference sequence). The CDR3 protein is CASSTGGEQYF. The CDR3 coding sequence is TGTGCCAGTAGTACAGGGGGCGAGCAGTACTTC.

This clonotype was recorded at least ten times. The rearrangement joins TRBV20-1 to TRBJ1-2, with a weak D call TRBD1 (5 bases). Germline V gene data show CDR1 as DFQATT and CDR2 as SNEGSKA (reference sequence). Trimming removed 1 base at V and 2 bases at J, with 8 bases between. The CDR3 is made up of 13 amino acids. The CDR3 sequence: CSARGSGNYGYTF. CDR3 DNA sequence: TGCAGTGCTAGAGGTTCAGGGAACTATGGCTACACCTTC.

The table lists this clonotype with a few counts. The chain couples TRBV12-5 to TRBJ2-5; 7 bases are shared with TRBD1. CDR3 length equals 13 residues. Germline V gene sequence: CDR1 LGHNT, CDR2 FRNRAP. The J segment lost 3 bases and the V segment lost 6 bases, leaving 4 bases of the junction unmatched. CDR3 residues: CASGSDREETQYF. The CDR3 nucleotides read TGTGCTAGTGGATCCGACAGGGAAGAGACCCAGTACTTC. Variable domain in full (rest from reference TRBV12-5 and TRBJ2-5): DARVTQTPRHKVTEMGQEVTMRCQPILGHNTVFWYRQTMMQGLELLAYFRNRAPLDDSGMPKDRFSAEMPDATLATLKIQPSEPRDSAVYFCASGSDREETQYFGPGTRLLVL.

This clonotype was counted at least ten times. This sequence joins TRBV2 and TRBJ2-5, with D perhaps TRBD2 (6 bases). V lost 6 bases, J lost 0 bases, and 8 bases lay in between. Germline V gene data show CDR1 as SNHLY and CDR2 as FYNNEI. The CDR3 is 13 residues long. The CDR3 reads CASRRDYQETQYF. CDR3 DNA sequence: TGTGCCAGCAGGAGGGACTACCAAGAGACCCAGTACTTC.

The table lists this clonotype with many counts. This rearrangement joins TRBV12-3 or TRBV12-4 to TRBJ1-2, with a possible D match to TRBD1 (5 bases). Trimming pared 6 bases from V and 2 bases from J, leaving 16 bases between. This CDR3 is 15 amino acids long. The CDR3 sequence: CASSAAGSGNYGYTF. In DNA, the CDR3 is TGTGCCAGCAGCGCAGCTGGGTCAGGGAACTATGGCTACACCTTC.

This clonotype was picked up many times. The CDR3 protein is CASSRRTSGGSDTQYF. The DNA of the CDR3 is TGTGCCAGCTCACGACGGACTAGCGGGGGGTCTGATACGCAGTATTTT. The chain has TRBV18 and TRBJ2-3; TRBD2 matches at 14 bases. The trim removed 4 bases at V and 6 bases at J, leaving 6 bases unmatched. Germline loops: CDR1 KGHSH, CDR2 LQKENI. The CDR3 is made up of 16 amino acids.

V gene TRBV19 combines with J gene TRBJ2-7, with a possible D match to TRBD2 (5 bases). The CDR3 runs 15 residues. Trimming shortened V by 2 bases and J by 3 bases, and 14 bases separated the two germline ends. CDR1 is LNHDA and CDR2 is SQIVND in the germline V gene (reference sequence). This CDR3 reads CASSINGDRYYEQYF. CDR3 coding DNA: TGTGCCAGTAGTATAAACGGGGATCGGTACTACGAGCAGTACTTC.

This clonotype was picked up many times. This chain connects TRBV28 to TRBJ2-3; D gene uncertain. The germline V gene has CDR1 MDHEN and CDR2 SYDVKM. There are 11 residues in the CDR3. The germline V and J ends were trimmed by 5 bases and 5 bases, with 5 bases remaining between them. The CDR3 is CASSLEDTQYF. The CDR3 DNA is TGTGCCAGCAGTCTGGAAGATACGCAGTATTTT.

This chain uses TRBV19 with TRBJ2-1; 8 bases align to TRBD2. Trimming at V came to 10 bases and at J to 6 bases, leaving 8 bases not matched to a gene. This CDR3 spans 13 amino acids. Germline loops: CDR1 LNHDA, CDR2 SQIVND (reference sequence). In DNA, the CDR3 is TGTGCCACGTCGGGTGCGGGGGGCAATGAGCAGTTCTTC. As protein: CATSGAGGNEQFF.

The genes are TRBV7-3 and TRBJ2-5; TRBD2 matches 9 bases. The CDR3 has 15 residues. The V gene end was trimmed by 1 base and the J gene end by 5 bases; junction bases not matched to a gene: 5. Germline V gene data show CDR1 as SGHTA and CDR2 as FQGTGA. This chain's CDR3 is CASSLMGGLAETQYF. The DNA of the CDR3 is TGTGCCAGCAGCTTAATGGGAGGACTAGCGGAGACCCAGTACTTC.

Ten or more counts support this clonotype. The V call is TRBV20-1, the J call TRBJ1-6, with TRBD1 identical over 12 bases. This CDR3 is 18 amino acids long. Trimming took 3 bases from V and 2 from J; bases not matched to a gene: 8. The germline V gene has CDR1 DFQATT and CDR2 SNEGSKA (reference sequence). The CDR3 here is CSASSGQGAVTYNSPLHF. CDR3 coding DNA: TGCAGTGCTAGTTCGGGACAGGGGGCGGTGACCTATAATTCACCCCTCCACTTT.

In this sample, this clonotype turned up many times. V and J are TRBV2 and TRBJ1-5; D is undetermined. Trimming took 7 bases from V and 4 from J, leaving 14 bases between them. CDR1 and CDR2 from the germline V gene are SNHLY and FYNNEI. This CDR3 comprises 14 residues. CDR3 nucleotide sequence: TGTGCCAGCACCCTGGATCCGAAAAATCAGCCCCAGCATTTT. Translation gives CASTLDPKNQPQHF.

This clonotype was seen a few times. Here the CDR3 reads CASSLERLGLGETQYF. The CDR3 region has the DNA TGTGCCAGCAGTTTGGAGCGTTTAGGGCTGGGCGAGACCCAGTACTTC. The gene calls are TRBV28 and TRBJ2-5; D unclear. Trimming stripped 3 bases from V and 5 bases from J, with 19 bases between. Germline lookup yields CDR1 MDHEN and CDR2 SYDVKM. This CDR3 has 16 amino acids.

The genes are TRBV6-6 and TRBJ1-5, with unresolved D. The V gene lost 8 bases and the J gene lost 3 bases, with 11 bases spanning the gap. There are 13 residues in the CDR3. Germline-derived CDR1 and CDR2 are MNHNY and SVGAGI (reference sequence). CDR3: CASVRGSNQPQHF. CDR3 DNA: TGTGCCAGCGTGAGAGGGTCCAATCAGCCCCAGCATTTT.

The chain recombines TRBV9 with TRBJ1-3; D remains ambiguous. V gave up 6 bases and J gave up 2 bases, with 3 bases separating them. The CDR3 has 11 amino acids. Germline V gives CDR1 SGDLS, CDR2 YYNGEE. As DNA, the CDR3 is TGTGCCAGCAAGACTGGAAACACCATATATTTT. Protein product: CASKTGNTIYF.

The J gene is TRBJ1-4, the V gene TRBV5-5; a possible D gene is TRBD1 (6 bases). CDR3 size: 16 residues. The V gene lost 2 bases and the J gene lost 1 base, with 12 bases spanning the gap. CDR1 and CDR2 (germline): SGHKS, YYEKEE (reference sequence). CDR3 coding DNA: TGTGCCAGCAGCTTAGTGGTCAGGGGAACTAATGAAAAACTGTTTTTT. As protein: CASSLVVRGTNEKLFF.

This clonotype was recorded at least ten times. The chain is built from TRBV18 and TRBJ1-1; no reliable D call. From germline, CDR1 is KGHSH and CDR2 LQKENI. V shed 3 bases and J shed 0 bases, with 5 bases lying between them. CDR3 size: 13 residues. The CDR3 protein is CASSPTMNTEAFF. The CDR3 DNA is TGTGCCAGCTCACCGACAATGAACACTGAAGCTTTCTTT.

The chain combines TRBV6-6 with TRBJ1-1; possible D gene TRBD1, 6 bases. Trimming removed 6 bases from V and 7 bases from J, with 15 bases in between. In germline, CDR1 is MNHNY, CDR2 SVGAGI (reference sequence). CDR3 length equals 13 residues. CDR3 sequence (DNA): TGTGCCAGCAGCCGCGAGACAGGAATTGAAGCTTTCTTT. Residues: CASSRETGIEAFF.